This T cell receptor beta chain was captured in a study of graft-versus-host responses after intestinal transplantation. Study as a whole: Multivisceral, liver-intestinal, or isolated intestinal transplants were given to recipients. Every recipient underwent anti-thymocyte globulin induction, then tacrolimus and steroids for two to four years. Overall study findings and caveats: GvH clonotypes were identified within recipient marrow, with a subset emerging first in ileum or blood. Peak circulating GvH clone levels tracked with early post-transplant HvG declines.

Regarding this clone: Its antigen is undetermined.

Sequenced by immunoSEQ multiplex PCR; TCRdb stores in-frame clones only, minus some. The sample includes 50,000 to 80,000 clones, 90% of them seen just once. The length of the CDR3 is 15 residues. Germline V lookup: CDR1 SGHDT, CDR2 YYEEEE. Losses at the gene ends were 0 bases for V and 7 bases for J; bases not matched to a gene: 4. This chain joins TRBV5-6 and TRBJ1-5; 10 bases match TRBD1. Sequenced here: unstimulated CD8+ T cells sorted from spleen or lymph node cells, sampled before transplant. The TCR originated in a human donor who was the organ donor for an intestinal transplant. CDR3 bases: TGTGCCAGCAGCTTGGAAGCGACAGGGGGCCAGCCCCAGCATTTT. This sequence encodes CASSLEATGGQPQHF.